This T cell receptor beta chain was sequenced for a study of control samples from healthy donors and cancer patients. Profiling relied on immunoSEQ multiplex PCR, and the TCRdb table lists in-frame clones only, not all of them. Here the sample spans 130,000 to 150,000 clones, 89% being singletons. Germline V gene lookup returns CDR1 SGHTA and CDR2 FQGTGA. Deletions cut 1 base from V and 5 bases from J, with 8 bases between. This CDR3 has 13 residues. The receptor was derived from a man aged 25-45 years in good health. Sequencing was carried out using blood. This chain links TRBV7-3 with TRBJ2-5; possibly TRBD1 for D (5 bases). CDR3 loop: CASSLRRGETQYF. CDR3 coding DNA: TGTGCCAGCAGCTTAAGAAGGGGTGAGACCCAGTACTTC. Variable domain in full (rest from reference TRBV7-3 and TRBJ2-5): GAGVSQTPSNKVTEKGKYVELRCDPISGHTALYWYRQSLGQGPEFLIYFQGTGAADDSGLPNDRFFAVRPEGSVSTLKIQRTERGDSAVYLCASSLRRGETQYFGPGTRLLVL.